A single sample is the source of the 16 T cell receptor beta chains below, sequenced in a study of TIL therapy for anti-PD-1-resistant metastatic lung cancer. Time point here: pre-treatment sample, taken before nivolumab and TIL therapy. The libraries were made with immunoSEQ v3. Only in-frame clones appear in the TCRdb table, and some are missing; sequencing was by immunoSEQ multiplex PCR. The table has 20,000 or so clones, roughly 80% seen once; the top ten hold 2% to 2.5%. The sequencing used blood, collected at baseline. Receptors originate from a person aged 25-85 years with non-small cell lung cancer.

The chain is built from TRBV7-2 and TRBJ2-5; D not certain. Germline V lookup: CDR1 SGHTA, CDR2 FQGNSA. CDR3 length: 10 amino acids. V lost 5 bases and J 4 bases, leaving 2 bases between the germline ends. The CDR3 region is CASSVETQYF. CDR3 nucleotides: TGTGCCAGCAGCGTAGAGACCCAGTACTTC.

The chain couples TRBV2 to TRBJ2-7, with TRBD1 matching over 9 bases. Germline V CDR1 and CDR2: SNHLY, FYNNEI. V lost 10 bases and J lost 5; bases outside the gene matches: 6. CDR3 length equals 12 residues. CDR3 DNA: TGTGCCATCCGGGACAGGGTCGACGAGCAGTACTTC. This sequence encodes CAIRDRVDEQYF.

This chain joins TRBV30 and TRBJ1-3; D is undetermined. Germline loops: CDR1 GTSNPN, CDR2 SVGIG (reference sequence). Trimming shortened V by 4 bases and J by 0 bases, and 10 bases separated the two germline ends. The CDR3 runs to 14 residues. The CDR3 DNA reads TGTGCCTGGATACCCGTCCTCTCTGGAAACACCATATATTTT. Its translation: CAWIPVLSGNTIYF. Full variable domain (outside the CDR3, taken from reference TRBV30 and TRBJ1-3): SQTIHQWPATLVQPVGSPLSLECTVEGTSNPNLYWYRQAAGRGLQLLFYSVGIGQISSEVPQNLSASRPQDRQFILSSKKLLLSDSGFYLCAWIPVLSGNTIYFGEGSWLTVV.

CDR3 sequence: CASSSPGPDTQYF. Written as DNA, the CDR3 is TGCGCCAGCAGCTCGCCCGGCCCAGATACGCAGTATTTT. The chain links TRBV5-1 to TRBJ2-3; D uncertain. Germline V gene sequence: CDR1 SGHRS, CDR2 YFSETQ. V lost 3 bases and J lost 4, with 9 bases in between. The CDR3 loop spans 13 amino acids.

In its sample, this clone was seen once. J is TRBJ2-1 and V is TRBV7-9; possibly TRBD2 for D (5 bases). Germline CDR1 SEHNR, CDR2 FQNEAQ (reference sequence). The CDR3 totals 16 residues. V was pared by 1 base and J by 1 base, with 11 bases between. CDR3 loop: CASSLVERNSYNEQFF. CDR3 nucleotide sequence: TGTGCCAGCAGCTTAGTAGAGCGGAATTCCTACAATGAGCAGTTCTTC. The full variable domain, rest sourced from reference TRBV7-9 and TRBJ2-1, is DTGVSQNPRHKITKRGQNVTFRCDPISEHNRLYWYRQTLGQGPEFLTYFQNEAQLEKSRLLSDRFSAERPKGSFSTLEIQRTEQGDSAMYLCASSLVERNSYNEQFFGPGTRLTVL.

V usage is TRBV5-1 and J usage is TRBJ1-1; TRBD1 is a possible D gene (5 bases). V lost 0 bases and J 2 bases, leaving 8 bases between the germline ends. The CDR3 has 14 amino acids. Germline lookup yields CDR1 SGHRS and CDR2 YFSETQ. This CDR3 reads CASSLGQSNTEAFF. CDR3 bases: TGCGCCAGCAGCTTGGGACAGAGTAACACTGAAGCTTTCTTT.

This chain connects TRBV28 to TRBJ2-3, with 11 positions matching TRBD2. V gave up 2 bases and J gave up 4 bases; unmatched junction bases: 8. Germline V lookup: CDR1 MDHEN, CDR2 SYDVKM. The CDR3 is 17 residues long. The CDR3 nucleotides read TGTGCCAGCAGTTTAGCTAGCGGGAGGCTTTTCCCAGATACGCAGTATTTT. Translating it yields CASSLASGRLFPDTQYF.

The CDR3 DNA reads as TGTGCCAGTAGTATAGTAGGAAGTGCCTCATATGAGCAGTTCTTC. Its protein product is CASSIVGSASYEQFF. This chain uses TRBV19 with TRBJ2-1; D gene unclear. V shed 1 base and J shed 8 bases, with 15 bases lying between them. This CDR3 region has 15 residues. CDR1 is LNHDA, CDR2 SQIVND, per germline (reference sequence).

V and J are TRBV2 and TRBJ1-1; D gene uncertain. Germline V lookup: CDR1 SNHLY, CDR2 FYNNEI. Trimming took off 4 bases at V and 5 bases at J, with 11 bases between the two ends. The CDR3 is 13 residues long. CDR3 in amino acids: CASSVREGTEAFF. The DNA for the CDR3 is TGTGCCAGCAGTGTTAGGGAAGGGACTGAAGCTTTCTTT.

This clone was picked up a small number of times. The chain uses TRBV13 and TRBJ2-3; D ambiguous. Germline-derived CDR1 and CDR2 are PRHDT and FYEKMQ (reference sequence). Trimming took 0 bases from V and 0 from J, leaving 7 bases between them. The CDR3 consists of 15 residues. Here the CDR3 reads CASSLGQISTDTQYF. Here the CDR3 DNA reads TGTGCCAGCAGCTTAGGACAAATAAGCACAGATACGCAGTATTTT.

This CDR3 is CASSLQGAGEETQYF. In nucleotides, the CDR3 is TGCGCCAGCAGCTTACAGGGGGCAGGAGAGGAGACCCAGTACTTC. The J gene is TRBJ2-5, the V gene TRBV5-1; 9 nucleotides line up with TRBD1. Germline CDR1 and CDR2: SGHRS and YFSETQ. The trim removed 2 bases at V and 5 bases at J, leaving 7 bases unmatched. The CDR3 has 15 residues.

The genes are TRBV9 and TRBJ1-3; D possibly corresponds to TRBD1 (6 bases). The CDR3 length is 15 residues. CDR1 is SGDLS, CDR2 YYNGEE, per germline. The V and J ends lost 4 bases and 1 base respectively, with 12 bases between them. This chain's CDR3 is CASSPGQISGNTIYF. The CDR3 nucleotides are TGTGCCAGCAGCCCCGGACAGATATCTGGAAACACCATATATTTT.

To note about this clone: A junction boundary mismatches the germline segment, possibly from a read error. This chain connects TRBV20-1 to TRBJ2-1, with D hard to call. CDR1 DFQATT and CDR2 SNEGSKA come from the germline V gene (reference sequence). This CDR3 spans 11 amino acids. CDR3 sequence: CSARDYSEQFF. Written as DNA, the CDR3 is TGCAGTGCTAGAGATTACAGTGAGCAGTTCTTC.

The J gene is TRBJ2-3, the V gene TRBV19; TRBD1 matches at 10 bases. With 9 bases clipped from V and 0 bases from J, the junction kept 3 bases outside the gene matches. Germline values: CDR1 LNHDA, CDR2 SQIVND (reference sequence). The CDR3 sequence is 14 residues long. The CDR3 loop is CASGGQGSTDTQYF. CDR3 sequence (DNA): TGTGCCAGCGGGGGACAGGGGAGCACAGATACGCAGTATTTT. Full variable domain (outside the CDR3, taken from reference TRBV19 and TRBJ2-3): DGGITQSPKYLFRKEGQNVTLSCEQNLNHDAMYWYRQDPGQGLRLIYYSQIVNDFQKGDIAEGYSVSREKKESFPLTVTSAQKNPTAFYLCASGGQGSTDTQYFGPGTRLTVL.

The V and J genes are TRBV5-4 and TRBJ2-1; D unclear. The CDR3 covers 11 residues. V was clipped by 4 bases and J by 7 bases, with 6 bases between them. The germline gives CDR1 SGHNT, CDR2 YYREEE (reference sequence). The CDR3: CASSPRNEQFF. The CDR3 DNA reads as TGTGCCAGCAGCCCAAGGAATGAGCAGTTCTTC.

The chain employs TRBV9 and TRBJ2-3; D gene ambiguous. Germline values: CDR1 SGDLS, CDR2 YYNGEE. The V end was cut by 6 bases, the J end by 0 bases, with 5 bases between. This CDR3 spans 12 amino acids. CDR3 nucleotides: TGTGCCAGCAAGGGAAGCACAGATACGCAGTATTTT. Its protein is CASKGSTDTQYF. Full variable domain (remainder filled in from reference TRBV9 and TRBJ2-3): DSGVTQTPKHLITATGQRVTLRCSPRSGDLSVYWYQQSLDQGLQFLIQYYNGEERAKGNILERFSAQQFPDLHSELNLSSLELGDSALYFCASKGSTDTQYFGPGTRLTVL.